This is a list of T cell receptor beta chains from one sample in a study of regulatory T cells in long-lasting Graves disease. MiXCR was run by TCRdb on the multiplex PCR reads, yielding one entry per CDR3 protein. The sample gives about 540,000 distinct CDR3 sequences, 13% of which show up once; over 7.5% is in the top ten. These data also formed part of another study, on T cells in Graves' hyperthyroidism and ophthalmopathy.

The material was peripheral blood mononuclear cells (PBMCs), obtained at new diagnosis, from a patient treated with antithyroid drugs. The receptor source for this set is a man in his thirties or forties with Graves disease. Both conserved end residues are part of each CDR3. D genes are given only for firm matches. Expanded clones get a size class; other rows say once, few or many, or leave the size out.

V,D,J,size,DNA,CDR3
TRBV29-1,.,TRBJ2-7,few,TGCAGCGCTGCCGACGGCGAAGCCTACGAGCAGTACTTC,CSAADGEAYEQYF
TRBV20-1,.,TRBJ2-5,.,TGCAGTGCTAGAGATCTACTCGCCCAAGAGACCCAGTACTTC,CSARDLLAQETQYF
TRBV7-9,TRBD2,TRBJ2-1,many,TGTGCCAGCAGCTTAGCGGGTGCTAGCGGGAGGGCACGGAATGAGCAGTTCTTC,CASSLAGASGRARNEQFF
TRBV7-2,TRBD2,TRBJ2-3,.,TGTGCCAGCAGCTTAGGGGTAGCGGGAGGGACAGATACGCAGTATTTT,CASSLGVAGGTDTQYF
TRBV6-1,TRBD2,TRBJ2-5,many,TGTGCCAGCAGTGAAGGGGTTAGGCTAGCGGGAAAAGAGACCCAGTACTTC,CASSEGVRLAGKETQYF
TRBV7-9,.,TRBJ1-2,.,TGTGCCAGCAGATCGGGGGGGGATGAGGGCTACACCTTC,CASRSGGDEGYTF
TRBV29-1,.,TRBJ1-1,.,TGCAGCGTTGATGTCCTTAGGATAGAGCATGGAGCTTTCTTT,CSVDVLRIEHGAFF
TRBV29-1,TRBD1,TRBJ2-7,many,TGCAGCGTTACCGGGACAGCCTACGAGCAGTACTTC,CSVTGTAYEQYF
TRBV18,.,TRBJ2-7,few,TGTGCCAGCTCACCGTTGGGAATTGGCTACGAGCAGTACTTC,CASSPLGIGYEQYF
TRBV12-5,.,TRBJ2-3,many,TGTGCTAGTGGTTTGACTAGCCGGGGGAGTGATACGCAGTATTTT,CASGLTSRGSDTQYF
TRBV5-1,.,TRBJ2-7,many,TGCGCCAGCAGCTCTGACTCCCTCTCCTACGAGCAGTACTTC,CASSSDSLSYEQYF
TRBV9,.,TRBJ1-6,.,TGTGCCAGCAGCGTAGACCCGGGGCCCCTCCACTTT,CASSVDPGPLHF
TRBV20-1,.,TRBJ2-7,many,TGCAGTGCTAGAGCGGCAGGGCCAAGTTGGAGCTACGAGCAGTACTTC,CSARAAGPSWSYEQYF
TRBV2,.,TRBJ2-1,many,TGTGCCAGCAGTGTCGAGGGACAAGGTGAGCAGTTCTTC,CASSVEGQGEQFF
TRBV11-2,.,TRBJ2-1,many,.,CASSLEFGGGTGKTFF
TRBV10-3,.,TRBJ2-7,.,TGTGCCATCAGTGAGTCGGAGGACTACGAGCAGTACTTC,CAISESEDYEQYF